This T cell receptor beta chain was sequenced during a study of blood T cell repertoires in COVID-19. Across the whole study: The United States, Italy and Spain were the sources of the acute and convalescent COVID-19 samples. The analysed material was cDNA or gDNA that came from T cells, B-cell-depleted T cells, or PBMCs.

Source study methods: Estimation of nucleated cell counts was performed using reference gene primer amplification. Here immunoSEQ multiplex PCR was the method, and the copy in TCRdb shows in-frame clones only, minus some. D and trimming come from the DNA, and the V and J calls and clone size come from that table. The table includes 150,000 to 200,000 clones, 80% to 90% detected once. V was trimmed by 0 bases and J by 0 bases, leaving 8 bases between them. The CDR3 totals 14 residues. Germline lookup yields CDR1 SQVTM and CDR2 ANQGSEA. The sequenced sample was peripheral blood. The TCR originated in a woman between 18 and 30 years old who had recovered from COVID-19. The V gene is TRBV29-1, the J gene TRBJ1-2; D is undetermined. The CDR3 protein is CSVEDSPANYGYTF. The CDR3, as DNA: TGCAGCGTTGAAGATTCCCCGGCTAACTATGGCTACACCTTC.